These 10 T cell receptor beta chains were all obtained from the same sample, sequenced in a study of OX40 agonist ivuxolimab in advanced cancers. Library preparation employed the immunoSEQ multiplex PCR assay. TCRdb stores this immuneACCESS table with in-frame sequences only. Part of the clones is absent; in the studies checked, under half of the shortfall reflects unresolved V genes, and no reason is known for the rest. The sample table contains fewer than 80,000 clones; only one count was recorded for roughly 86% of them. Jointly, the top ten make up 1% to 1.5% of the sample. The material sequenced was CD4+ or CD8+ T cells sorted from blood, taken in a trial of the OX40 agonist ivuxolimab. The receptor set was obtained from an adult with an advanced solid tumor such as melanoma, head and neck, liver or kidney cancer.

V and J are TRBV6-1 and TRBJ2-7; possible D gene TRBD2, 6 bases. The ends were cut back, 6 bases at V and 3 bases at J, with 12 bases in the middle. The CDR3 spans 13 residues. Germline-derived CDR1 and CDR2 are MNHNS and SASEGT. DNA of the CDR3: TGTGCCAGCAGCTTAGCGGAGGGCTACGAGCAGTACTTC. As protein: CASSLAEGYEQYF.

The chain uses TRBV29-1 and TRBJ1-1; D uncertain. The length of the CDR3 is 10 residues. V gave up 3 bases and J gave up 11 bases, with 10 bases separating them. Germline V CDR1 and CDR2: SQVTM, ANQGSEA. CDR3 sequence (DNA): TGCAGCGTTGATTCGGTGGCCGCTTTCTTT. Its protein is CSVDSVAAFF. The variable domain in full, with the rest retrieved from reference TRBV29-1 and TRBJ1-1, is SAVISQKPSRDICQRGTSLTIQCQVDSQVTMMFWYRQQPGQSLTLIATANQGSEATYESGFVIDKFPISRPNLTFSTLTVSNMSPEDSSIYLCSVDSVAAFFGQGTRLTVV.

The chain has TRBV23-1 and TRBJ1-1, with 9 bases identical to TRBD1. TRBV23-1 counts as an open reading frame of uncertain function. The CDR3 is 16 amino acids. V shed 4 bases and J 4 bases; nucleotides not matched to a gene: 10. The CDR3 nucleotides read TGCGCCAGCAGTCTTACCGGGACAGGGTGTCGCACTGAAGCTTTCTTT. As protein: CASSLTGTGCRTEAFF.

This chain uses TRBV7-9 with TRBJ2-1; tentative D call: TRBD2 (5 bases). Germline CDR1 is SEHNR and CDR2 is FQNEAQ (reference sequence). Trimming stripped 5 bases from V and 5 bases from J, with 19 bases between. The CDR3 sequence is 16 residues long. The CDR3 loop is CASSPSEDLINNEQFF. In nucleotides, the CDR3 is TGTGCCAGCAGCCCTTCAGAGGACTTAATTAACAATGAGCAGTTCTTC.

CDR3 bases: TGTGCCAGCGCGGGACAGGGGCCAGATACGCAGTATTTT. Protein product: CASAGQGPDTQYF. The V call is TRBV18, the J call TRBJ2-3; 10 bases agree with TRBD1. The CDR3 has 13 amino acids. Germline V lookup: CDR1 KGHSH, CDR2 LQKENI. V gave up 8 bases and J gave up 4 bases; unmatched junction bases: 3.

The V gene is TRBV5-3, the J gene TRBJ2-5; tentatively, D is TRBD2 (5 bases). TRBV5-3 is an ORF, and what it does is uncertain. The CDR3 is 16 amino acids. V was shortened by 4 bases and J by 0 bases, with 16 bases between the two germline ends. The CDR3, as DNA: TGTGCCAGAAGCCCGAAAAGCGGTACGTACCAAGAGACCCAGTACTTC. It specifies CARSPKSGTYQETQYF.

The chain combines TRBV5-6 with TRBJ1-6; 7 bases agree with TRBD1. Germline assignment: CDR1 SGHDT and CDR2 YYEEEE. The CDR3 spans 17 residues. J lost 3 bases, V lost 4 bases, and 10 bases had no gene match. CDR3 loop: CASSTTEQGSYNSPLHF. DNA of the CDR3: TGTGCCAGCAGCACCACAGAACAGGGGAGCTATAATTCACCCCTCCACTTT.

The CDR3, as DNA: TGTGCCAGCAGCCCACAGGGGGCGCGTTACAATGAGCAGTTCTTC. Its translation: CASSPQGARYNEQFF. The chain couples TRBV5-6 to TRBJ2-1; 9 bases align to TRBD1. With 4 bases clipped from V and 4 bases from J, the junction kept 6 bases outside the gene matches. Germline V lookup: CDR1 SGHDT, CDR2 YYEEEE. The CDR3 runs 15 residues.

This chain connects TRBV19 to TRBJ1-1; no reliable D call. V lost 5 bases and J lost 1, with 8 bases in between. Germline V lookup: CDR1 LNHDA, CDR2 SQIVND (reference sequence). The CDR3 contains 13 residues. CDR3 coding DNA: TGTGCCAGTAGTTGGGGAAAGAACACTGAAGCTTTCTTT. Its protein product is CASSWGKNTEAFF. The full variable domain, in which reference TRBV19 and TRBJ1-1 provide the parts outside the CDR3, is DGGITQSPKYLFRKEGQNVTLSCEQNLNHDAMYWYRQDPGQGLRLIYYSQIVNDFQKGDIAEGYSVSREKKESFPLTVTSAQKNPTAFYLCASSWGKNTEAFFGQGTRLTVV.

The chain carries TRBV2 and TRBJ2-7, with D uncertain. Trimming stripped 2 bases from V and 2 bases from J, with 13 bases between. The CDR3 consists of 15 residues. Germline CDR1 SNHLY, CDR2 FYNNEI. CDR3 in amino acids: CASSELFRSTYEQYF. The CDR3 bases are TGTGCCAGCAGTGAACTGTTCAGGAGCACCTACGAGCAGTACTTC.